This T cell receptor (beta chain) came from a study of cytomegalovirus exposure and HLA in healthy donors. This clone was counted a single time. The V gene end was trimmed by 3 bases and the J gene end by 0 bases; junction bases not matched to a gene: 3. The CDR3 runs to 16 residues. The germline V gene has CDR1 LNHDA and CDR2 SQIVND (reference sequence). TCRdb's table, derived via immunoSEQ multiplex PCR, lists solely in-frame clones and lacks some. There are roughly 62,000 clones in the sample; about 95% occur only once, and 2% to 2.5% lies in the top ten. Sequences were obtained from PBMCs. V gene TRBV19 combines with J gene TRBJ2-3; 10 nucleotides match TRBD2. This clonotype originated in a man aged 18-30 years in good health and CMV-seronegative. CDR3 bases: TGTGCCAGTAGTATCCCGACTAGCGGGAGCACAGATACGCAGTATTTT. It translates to CASSIPTSGSTDTQYF.